The TCR beta chain under discussion was sequenced for a study of cytomegalovirus exposure and HLA in healthy donors. This clone was counted a single time. Antigen specificity is unknown. Whole-study findings and limits: In an earlier analysis, productive rearrangement rates for most beta V segments clustered near 87% or 30%. Most TCR sequences were seen very rarely across donors, but some public TCRs occurred in many.

From germline, CDR1 is SGHNT and CDR2 YENEEA. V shed 5 bases, J shed 2 bases, and the junction held 6 bases outside the gene matches. This CDR3 has 15 amino acids. Primers: 60 Vbeta forward and 13 Jbeta reverse. Clones were sequenced by immunoSEQ multiplex PCR, and TCRdb holds only the in-frame ones, with some missing. Altogether about 180,000 clones are present, roughly 77% being singletons, with the ten largest covering over 2%. The donors comprised healthy bone marrow donors. J is TRBJ2-7 and V is TRBV11-3, with TRBD1 identical over 10 bases. The receptor was derived from a woman in her 30s in good health and CMV-seropositive. The material sequenced was PBMCs. CDR3 DNA: TGTGCCAGCAGCAGGGGGACAGGGGACCCCTACGAGCAGTACTTC. Its translation: CASSRGTGDPYEQYF.